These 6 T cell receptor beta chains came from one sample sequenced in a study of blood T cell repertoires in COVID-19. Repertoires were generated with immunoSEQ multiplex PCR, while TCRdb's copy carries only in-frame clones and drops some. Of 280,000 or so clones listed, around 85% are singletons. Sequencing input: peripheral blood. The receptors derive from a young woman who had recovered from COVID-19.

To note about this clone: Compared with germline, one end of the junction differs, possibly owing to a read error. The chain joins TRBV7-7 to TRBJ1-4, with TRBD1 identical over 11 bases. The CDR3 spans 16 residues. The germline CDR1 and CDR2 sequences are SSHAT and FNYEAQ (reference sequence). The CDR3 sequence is CASSLGPGQGGEKLFF. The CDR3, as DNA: TGTGCTAGCAGCTTAGGGCCGGGACAGGGGGGCGAAAAACTGTTTTTT.

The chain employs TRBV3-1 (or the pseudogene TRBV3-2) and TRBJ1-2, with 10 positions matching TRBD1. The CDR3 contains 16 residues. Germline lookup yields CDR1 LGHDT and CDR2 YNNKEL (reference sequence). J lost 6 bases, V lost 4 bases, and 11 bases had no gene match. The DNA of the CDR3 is TGTGCCAGCAGCCGAAGACAGGGGGCGGCGGATGATGGCTACACCTTC. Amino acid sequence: CASSRRQGAADDGYTF.

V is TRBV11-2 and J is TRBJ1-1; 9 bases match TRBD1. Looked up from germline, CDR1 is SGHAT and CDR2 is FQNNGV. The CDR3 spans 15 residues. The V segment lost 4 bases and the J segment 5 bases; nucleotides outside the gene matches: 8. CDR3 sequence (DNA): TGTGCCAGCAGCTACCTGGACAGGGGAAAAACTGAAGCTTTCTTT. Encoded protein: CASSYLDRGKTEAFF.

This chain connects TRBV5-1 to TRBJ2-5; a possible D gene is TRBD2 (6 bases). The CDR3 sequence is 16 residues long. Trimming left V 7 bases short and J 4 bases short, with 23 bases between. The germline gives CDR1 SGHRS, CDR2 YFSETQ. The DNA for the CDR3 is TGCGCCAGCCAAGCGTCCGCGGGGTCGTCCGGAGAGACCCAGTACTTC. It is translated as CASQASAGSSGETQYF. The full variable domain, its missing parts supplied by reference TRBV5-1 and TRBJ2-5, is KAGVTQTPRYLIKTRGQQVTLSCSPISGHRSVSWYQQTPGQGLQFLFEYFSETQRNKGNFPGRFSGRQFSNSRSEMNVSTLELGDSALYLCASQASAGSSGETQYFGPGTRLLVL.

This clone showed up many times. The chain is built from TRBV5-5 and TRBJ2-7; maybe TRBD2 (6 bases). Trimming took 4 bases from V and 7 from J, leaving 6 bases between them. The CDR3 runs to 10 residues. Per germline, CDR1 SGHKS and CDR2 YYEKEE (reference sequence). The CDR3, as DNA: TGTGCCAGCAGCGGGGGGGAGCAGTACTTC. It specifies CASSGGEQYF.

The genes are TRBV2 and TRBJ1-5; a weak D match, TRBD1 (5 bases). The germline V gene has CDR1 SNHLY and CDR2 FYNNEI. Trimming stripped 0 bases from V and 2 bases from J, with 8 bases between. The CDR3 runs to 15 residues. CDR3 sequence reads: CASSEAWGGNQPQHF. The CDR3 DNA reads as TGTGCCAGCAGTGAAGCGTGGGGGGGCAATCAGCCCCAGCATTTT.